The clone carrying this T cell receptor beta chain was counted only a few times. Its specificity is not known. Amplification used 60 Vbeta primers and 13 Jbeta primers. The repertoire was sequenced with immunoSEQ multiplex PCR; TCRdb's copy has only in-frame clones and lacks some. The sample consists of 90,000 to 120,000 clones, around three quarters of them appearing once. This record belongs to a study of cytomegalovirus exposure and HLA in healthy donors. Study results and caveats: V- and J-gene trimming in TCR beta was tied to a missense DCLRE1C variant by an analysis performed later. An assumption of roughly uniform sequencing depth across donors underlay the presence/absence analyses. Most TCR beta V segments were productive about 87% or about 30% of the time in an earlier analysis. In a later analysis, DRB1 alleles had the most associated TCRs; HLA-C alleles the fewest.

This CDR3 has 16 amino acids. After removal of 5 bases from V and 0 bases from J, the junction contained 4 bases not matched to a gene. Germline V gene lookup returns CDR1 SEHNR and CDR2 FQNEAQ (reference sequence). Sequencing was carried out using PBMCs. This sequence joins TRBV7-9 and TRBJ2-6; 7 bases line up with TRBD2. The TCR sequence derives from a man aged 50 to 59 in good health and CMV-seropositive. CDR3 sequence: CASSHGGGSGANVLTF. As DNA, the CDR3 is TGTGCCAGCAGCCACGGCGGGGGCTCTGGGGCCAACGTCCTGACTTTC.